A single sample is the source of the 9 T cell receptor beta chains below, sequenced in a study of T cells in localized non-small cell lung cancer. Sequenced by immunoSEQ multiplex PCR; TCRdb stores in-frame clones only, minus some. The data contain 78,000 or so clones, about 83% of them singletons. The input for sequencing was peripheral blood, taken before any cancer treatment. Source of these receptors: a man aged 35 to 70 with stage I lung adenocarcinoma.

In the case of this clone: This clone may be a read error of a much larger clone one base away. The chain uses TRBV6-5 and TRBJ1-2; 8 bases are shared with TRBD1. This CDR3 is built from 13 residues. The junction had 2 bases not matched to a gene; V was cut back by 5 bases and J by 3 bases. The V gene's germline CDR1 is MNHEY and CDR2 SVGAGI. Here the CDR3 DNA reads TGTGCCAGCAGTCCGACAGGGGACTATGGCTACACCTTC. The encoded protein is CASSPTGDYGYTF.

The rearrangement links TRBV15 to TRBJ2-7; 10 bases match TRBD2. Germline-derived CDR1 and CDR2 are LNHNV and YYDKDF (reference sequence). Trimming took 1 base from V and 0 from J; bases not matched to a gene: 9. This CDR3 comprises 18 residues. The CDR3 is CATSRGASSGGLSYEQYF. In DNA, the CDR3 is TGTGCCACCAGCAGAGGCGCCTCTAGCGGGGGCCTCTCCTACGAGCAGTACTTC.

V gene TRBV30 combines with J gene TRBJ1-6; 10 bases align to TRBD1. This CDR3 contains 13 residues. V gave up 5 bases and J gave up 10 bases; unmatched junction bases: 5. CDR1 is GTSNPN, CDR2 SVGIG, per germline (reference sequence). CDR3 region: CAWAGTGDSPLHF. CDR3 DNA sequence: TGTGCCTGGGCCGGGACAGGGGACTCACCCCTCCACTTT.

This clone is medium-sized within its sample. The chain is built from TRBV5-1 and TRBJ2-7, with 7 positions matching TRBD2. The V gene end was trimmed by 0 bases and the J gene end by 1 base; junction bases not matched to a gene: 4. The CDR3 runs 15 residues. Germline V gene lookup returns CDR1 SGHRS and CDR2 YFSETQ. CDR3 sequence: CASSLGASGSYEQYF. CDR3 DNA sequence: TGCGCCAGCAGCTTGGGTGCTAGCGGATCCTACGAGCAGTACTTC.

The chain recombines TRBV30 with TRBJ2-7, with D unclear. Trimming pared 2 bases from V and 3 bases from J, leaving 11 bases between. CDR3 length equals 13 residues. Per the germline V gene, CDR1 is GTSNPN and CDR2 is SVGIG (reference sequence). The CDR3 sequence: CAWSKPGVYEQYF. The CDR3 region has the DNA TGTGCCTGGAGTAAGCCGGGCGTCTACGAGCAGTACTTC.

The chain is built from TRBV27 and TRBJ2-6; D call uncertain. Germline V gives CDR1 MNHEY, CDR2 SMNVEV (reference sequence). V dropped 3 bases and J dropped 1 base, with 1 base sitting between them. The CDR3 covers 13 residues. The CDR3 DNA reads TGTGCCAGCAGTTTTTCTGGGGCCAACGTCCTGACTTTC. This sequence encodes CASSFSGANVLTF.

This chain joins TRBV7-3 and TRBJ2-5, with 7 bases matching TRBD1. Germline CDR1 SGHTA, CDR2 FQGTGA. This CDR3 is built from 14 residues. Trimming cost V 5 bases and J 4 bases; bases outside gene matches: 7. CDR3 DNA sequence: TGTGCCAGCAGCAAAACAGGGGCGGGAGAGACCCAGTACTTC. Protein product: CASSKTGAGETQYF.

The chain is built from TRBV7-7 and TRBJ2-5; no clear D. V was shortened by 4 bases and J by 2 bases, with 11 bases between the two germline ends. This CDR3 is built from 14 residues. Germline-derived CDR1 and CDR2 are SSHAT and FNYEAQ (reference sequence). CDR3 coding DNA: TGTGCCAGCAGCTCCAACGGCCTGCAAGAGACCCAGTACTTC. Amino acid sequence: CASSSNGLQETQYF.

This clone was seen at least ten times. The rearrangement joins TRBV6-1 to TRBJ1-1; the D gene is possibly TRBD1 (5 bases). The CDR3 spans 14 residues. Trimming removed 10 bases at V and 0 bases at J, with 15 bases between. CDR1 is MNHNS, CDR2 SASEGT, per germline. The CDR3 coding sequence is TGTGCCACCTACCTCTCGACAGTGAACACTGAAGCTTTCTTT. It codes for CATYLSTVNTEAFF.